This T cell receptor beta chain was identified in a study of T cell repertoires in cytomegalovirus infection. Study-level background: Both CMV infection and a matching HLA type were indicated by public TCR beta signatures. Overall study findings and caveats: Ex vivo, HLA-C-restricted CMV-specific TCR beta clonotypes prevailed over the rest of the response. Cumulative frequency of public TCR beta families picked out carriers of CMV plus the relevant HLA.

This clonotype has at least ten counts. Its antigen is as yet unknown. The germline V and J ends were trimmed by 8 bases and 3 bases, with 16 bases remaining between them. From germline, CDR1 is MNHNS and CDR2 SASEGT. The CDR3 contains 14 residues. Using its own MiXCR run on the reads, TCRdb lists one record per CDR3 protein. The top ten clones hold approximately 15% of a sample with 300,000 or so distinct CDR3 sequences, roughly 26% of them seen once. The genes are TRBV6-1 and TRBJ1-2, with TRBD1 as a possible D gene (5 bases). The TCR was taken from a human donor in good health (CMV status not recorded). Some clones in this sample may be carry-over from other donors' samples. Material for sequencing was PBMCs. The CDR3 sequence: CASVEKGPHYGYTF. As DNA, the CDR3 is TGTGCCAGCGTTGAGAAGGGGCCCCACTATGGCTACACCTTC.